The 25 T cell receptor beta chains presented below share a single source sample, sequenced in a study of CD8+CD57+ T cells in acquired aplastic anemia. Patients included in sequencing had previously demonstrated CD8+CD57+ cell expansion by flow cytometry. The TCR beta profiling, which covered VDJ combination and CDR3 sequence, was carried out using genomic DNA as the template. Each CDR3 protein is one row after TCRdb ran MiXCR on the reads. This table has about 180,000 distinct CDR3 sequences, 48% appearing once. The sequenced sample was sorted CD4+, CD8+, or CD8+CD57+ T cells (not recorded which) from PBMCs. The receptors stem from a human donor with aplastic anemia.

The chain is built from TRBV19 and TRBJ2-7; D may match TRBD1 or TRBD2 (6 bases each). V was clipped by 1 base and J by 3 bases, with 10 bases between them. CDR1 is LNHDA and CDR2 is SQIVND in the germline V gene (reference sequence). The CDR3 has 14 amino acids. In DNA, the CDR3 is TGTGCCAGTAGTATAGGGGGGGCCGTCTACGAGCAGTACTTC. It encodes CASSIGGAVYEQYF.

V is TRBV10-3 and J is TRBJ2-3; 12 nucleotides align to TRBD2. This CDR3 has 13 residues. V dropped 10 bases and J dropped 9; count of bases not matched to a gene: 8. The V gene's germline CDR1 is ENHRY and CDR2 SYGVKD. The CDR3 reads CATLAGGDGTQYF. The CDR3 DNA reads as TGTGCCACCCTAGCGGGGGGGGATGGAACGCAGTATTTT.

CDR3 sequence: CATNQDYEQYF. The CDR3 bases are TGTGCCACAAATCAGGACTACGAGCAGTACTTC. V gene TRBV10-3 combines with J gene TRBJ2-7, with D uncertain. CDR1 is ENHRY and CDR2 is SYGVKD in the germline V gene. The CDR3 loop spans 11 amino acids. The V gene lost 10 bases and the J gene lost 3 bases, with 10 bases spanning the gap.

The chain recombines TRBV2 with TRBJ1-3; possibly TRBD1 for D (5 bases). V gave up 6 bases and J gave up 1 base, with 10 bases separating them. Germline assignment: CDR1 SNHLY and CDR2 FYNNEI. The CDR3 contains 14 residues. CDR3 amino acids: CASRGRVSGNTIYF. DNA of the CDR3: TGTGCCAGCAGGGGCAGGGTTTCTGGAAACACCATATATTTT.

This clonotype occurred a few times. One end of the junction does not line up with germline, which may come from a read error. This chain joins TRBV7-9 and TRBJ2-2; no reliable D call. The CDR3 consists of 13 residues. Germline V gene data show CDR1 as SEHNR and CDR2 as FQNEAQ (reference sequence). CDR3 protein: CASSLRNNGELFF. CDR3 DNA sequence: TGTGCCAGCAGCTTAAGGAACAACGGGGAGCTGTTTTTT.

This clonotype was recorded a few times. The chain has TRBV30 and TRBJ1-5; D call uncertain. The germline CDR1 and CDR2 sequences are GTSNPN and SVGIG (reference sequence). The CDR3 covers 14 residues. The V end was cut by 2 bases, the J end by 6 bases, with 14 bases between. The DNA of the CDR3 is TGTGCCTGGAGTATTCAGGTGGACGGTCAGCCCCAGCATTTT. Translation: CAWSIQVDGQPQHF.

Written as DNA, the CDR3 is TGTGCCATCGCGACTAGCGGGGGTGACAATGAGCAGTTCTTC. This gives the protein CAIATSGGDNEQFF. The V and J genes are TRBV10-3 and TRBJ2-1; 12 bases are a match to TRBD2. This CDR3 region has 14 residues. Germline CDR1 reads ENHRY; CDR2 reads SYGVKD. With V trimmed by 8 bases and J by 5 bases, 4 bases remained unmatched.

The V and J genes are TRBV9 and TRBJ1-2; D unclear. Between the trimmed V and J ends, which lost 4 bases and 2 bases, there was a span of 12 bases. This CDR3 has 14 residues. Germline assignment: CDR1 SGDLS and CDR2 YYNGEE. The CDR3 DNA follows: TGTGCCAGCAGCTTACAGTTTATCAACTATGGCTACACCTTC. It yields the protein CASSLQFINYGYTF.

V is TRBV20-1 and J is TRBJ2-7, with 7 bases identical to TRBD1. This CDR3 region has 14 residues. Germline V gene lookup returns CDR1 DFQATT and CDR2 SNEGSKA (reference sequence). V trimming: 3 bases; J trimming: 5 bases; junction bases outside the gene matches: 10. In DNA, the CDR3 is TGCAGTGCTAGCCAGACAGGGAAAAACCACGAGCAGTACTTC. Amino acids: CSASQTGKNHEQYF.

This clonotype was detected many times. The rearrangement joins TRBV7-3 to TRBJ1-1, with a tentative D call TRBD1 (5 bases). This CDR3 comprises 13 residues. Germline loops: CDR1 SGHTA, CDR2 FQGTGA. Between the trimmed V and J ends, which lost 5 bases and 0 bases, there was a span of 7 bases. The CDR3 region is CASSATVNTEAFF. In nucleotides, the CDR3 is TGTGCCAGCAGCGCGACAGTGAACACTGAAGCTTTCTTT.

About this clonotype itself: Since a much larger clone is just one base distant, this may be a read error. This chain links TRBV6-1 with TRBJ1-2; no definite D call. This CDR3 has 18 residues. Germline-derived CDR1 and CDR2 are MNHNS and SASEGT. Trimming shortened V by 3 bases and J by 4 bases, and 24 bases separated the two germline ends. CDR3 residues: CASSERHSPTYLSYGYTF. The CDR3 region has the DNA TGTGCCAGCAGTGAGCGACACTCACCGACCTACCTAAGCTATGGCTACACCTTC.

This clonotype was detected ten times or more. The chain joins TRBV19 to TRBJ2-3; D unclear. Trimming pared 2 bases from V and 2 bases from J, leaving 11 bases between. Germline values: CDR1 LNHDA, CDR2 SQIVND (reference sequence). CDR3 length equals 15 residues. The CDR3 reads CASSISLGTTDTQYF. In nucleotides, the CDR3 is TGTGCCAGTAGTATATCCCTCGGAACCACAGATACGCAGTATTTT.

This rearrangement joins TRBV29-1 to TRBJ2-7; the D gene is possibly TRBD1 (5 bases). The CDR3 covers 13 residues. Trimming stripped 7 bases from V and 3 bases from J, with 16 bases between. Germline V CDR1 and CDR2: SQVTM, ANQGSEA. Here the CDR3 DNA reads TGCAGCGCTGTGAAGGGTACAGGCTACGAGCAGTACTTC. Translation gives CSAVKGTGYEQYF.

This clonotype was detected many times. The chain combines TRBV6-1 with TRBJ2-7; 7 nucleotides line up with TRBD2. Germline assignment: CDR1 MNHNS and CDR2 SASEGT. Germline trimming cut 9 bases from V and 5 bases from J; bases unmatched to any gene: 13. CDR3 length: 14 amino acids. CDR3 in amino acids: CASSVGRVIDEQYF. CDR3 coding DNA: TGTGCCAGTTCCGTAGGGAGGGTTATCGACGAGCAGTACTTC.

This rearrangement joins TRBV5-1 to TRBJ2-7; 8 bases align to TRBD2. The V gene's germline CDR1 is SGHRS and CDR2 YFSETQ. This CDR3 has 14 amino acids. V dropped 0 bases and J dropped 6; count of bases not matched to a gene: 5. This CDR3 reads CASSLESGGLEQYF. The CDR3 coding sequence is TGCGCCAGCAGCTTGGAGTCGGGGGGGCTCGAGCAGTACTTC.

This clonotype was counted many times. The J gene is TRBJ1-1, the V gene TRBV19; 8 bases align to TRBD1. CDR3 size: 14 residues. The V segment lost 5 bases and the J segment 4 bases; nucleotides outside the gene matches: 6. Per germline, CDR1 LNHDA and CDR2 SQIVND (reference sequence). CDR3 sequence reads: CASSPGGRFTEAFF. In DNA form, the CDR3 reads TGTGCCAGTAGTCCAGGGGGCAGGTTCACTGAAGCTTTCTTT.

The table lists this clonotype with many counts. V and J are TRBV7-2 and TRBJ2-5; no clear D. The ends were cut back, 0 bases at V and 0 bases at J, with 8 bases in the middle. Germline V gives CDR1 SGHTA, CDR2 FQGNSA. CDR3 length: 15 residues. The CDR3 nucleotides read TGTGCCAGCAGCTTAGCGATGAGTAACCAAGAGACCCAGTACTTC. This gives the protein CASSLAMSNQETQYF.

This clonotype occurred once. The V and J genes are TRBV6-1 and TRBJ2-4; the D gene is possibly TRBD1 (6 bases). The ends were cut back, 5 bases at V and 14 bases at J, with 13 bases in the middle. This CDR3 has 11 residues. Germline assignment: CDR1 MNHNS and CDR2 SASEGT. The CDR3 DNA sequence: TGTGCCAGCAGTCAGGGGCCCTCTAAGTACTTC. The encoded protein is CASSQGPSKYF.

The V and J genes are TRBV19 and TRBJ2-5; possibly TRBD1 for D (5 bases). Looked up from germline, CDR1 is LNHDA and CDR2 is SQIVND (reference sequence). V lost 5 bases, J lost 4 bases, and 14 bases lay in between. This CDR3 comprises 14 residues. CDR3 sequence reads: CASSVQGEVETQYF. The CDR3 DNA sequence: TGTGCCAGTAGTGTTCAGGGTGAGGTAGAGACCCAGTACTTC.

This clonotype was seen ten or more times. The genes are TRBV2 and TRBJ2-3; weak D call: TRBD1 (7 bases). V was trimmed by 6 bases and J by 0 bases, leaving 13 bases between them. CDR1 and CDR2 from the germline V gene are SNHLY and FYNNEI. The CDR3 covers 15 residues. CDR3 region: CASSLEGASTDTQYF. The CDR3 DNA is TGTGCCAGCAGCCTGGAGGGGGCTAGCACAGATACGCAGTATTTT.

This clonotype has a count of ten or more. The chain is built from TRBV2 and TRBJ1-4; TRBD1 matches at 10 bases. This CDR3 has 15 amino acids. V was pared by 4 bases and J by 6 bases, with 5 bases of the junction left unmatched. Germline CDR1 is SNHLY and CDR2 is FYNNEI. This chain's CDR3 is CASSGDRGLDEKLFF. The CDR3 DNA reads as TGTGCCAGCAGTGGAGACAGGGGGCTTGATGAAAAACTGTTTTTT.

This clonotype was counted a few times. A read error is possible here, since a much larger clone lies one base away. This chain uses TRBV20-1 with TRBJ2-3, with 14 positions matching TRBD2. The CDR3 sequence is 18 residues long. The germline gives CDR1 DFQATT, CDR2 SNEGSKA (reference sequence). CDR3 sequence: CSARDFTGTSGGTDTQCF. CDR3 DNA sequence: TGCAGTGCTAGAGATTTTACCGGGACTAGCGGGGGCACAGATACGCAGTGTTTT.

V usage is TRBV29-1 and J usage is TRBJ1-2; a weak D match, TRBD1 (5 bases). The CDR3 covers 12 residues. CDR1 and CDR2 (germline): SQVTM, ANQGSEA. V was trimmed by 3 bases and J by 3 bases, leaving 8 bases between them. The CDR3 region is CSVDQGDYGYTF. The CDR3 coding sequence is TGCAGCGTTGACCAGGGTGACTATGGCTACACCTTC.

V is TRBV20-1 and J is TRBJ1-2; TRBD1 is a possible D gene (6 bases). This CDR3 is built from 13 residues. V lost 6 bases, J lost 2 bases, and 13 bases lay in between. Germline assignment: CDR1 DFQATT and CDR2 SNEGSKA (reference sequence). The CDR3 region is CSASDSENYGYTF. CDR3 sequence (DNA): TGCAGTGCCTCGGACAGTGAGAACTATGGCTACACCTTC.

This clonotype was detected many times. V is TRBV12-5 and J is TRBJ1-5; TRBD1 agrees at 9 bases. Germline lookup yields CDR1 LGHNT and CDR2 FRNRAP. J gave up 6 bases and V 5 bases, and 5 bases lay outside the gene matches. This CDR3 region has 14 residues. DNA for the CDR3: TGTGCTAGTGGTCCAGGACAGGGGAGTCAGCCCCAGCATTTT. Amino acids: CASGPGQGSQPQHF.